Listed below are T cell receptor beta chains from one sample, sequenced in a study of blood T cell repertoires in COVID-19. Profiled with immunoSEQ multiplex PCR; TCRdb holds only in-frame clones, not every one. The sample carries about 15,000 clones, roughly 90% recorded once. Sequenced sample: peripheral blood. The origin of the receptors is a human donor in a cohort sampled during active COVID-19. Each CDR3 is given with its conserved first and last residue. Each record gives: V gene, CDR3 protein.

v_call: TRBV6-5; cdr3_aa: CASGRDTEAFF
v_call: TRBV3-1/TRBV3-2; cdr3_aa: CASSEVFTDTQYF
v_call: TRBV14; cdr3_aa: CASSPRGGGTDTQYF
v_call: TRBV2; cdr3_aa: CASIGDRGLQPQHF
v_call: TRBV4-1; cdr3_aa: CASSQDPRLLVAGGPYEQYF
v_call: TRBV19; cdr3_aa: CASSSNSRQPQHF
v_call: TRBV5-1; cdr3_aa: CASSWAGTAASEQYF
v_call: TRBV19; cdr3_aa: CASSIAGTHSGEQFF
v_call: TRBV4-2; cdr3_aa: CASSQPGASGGTGELFF
v_call: TRBV30; cdr3_aa: CAWSVAGNQPQHF
v_call: TRBV5-6; cdr3_aa: CASSRLPGLAGNEQFF
v_call: TRBV3-1/TRBV3-2; cdr3_aa: CASSQTGTGKTGELFF
v_call: TRBV19; cdr3_aa: CASSIDPSGYEQYF
v_call: TRBV6-1; cdr3_aa: CASSERVGGELFF
v_call: TRBV5-1; cdr3_aa: CASSGPAGVLQETQYF
v_call: TRBV3-1/TRBV3-2; cdr3_aa: CASSQGLVTGRTEAFF
v_call: TRBV7-2; cdr3_aa: CASSLGRGSSYEQYF
v_call: TRBV2; cdr3_aa: CASRVVGDTGELFF
v_call: TRBV5-1; cdr3_aa: CASSLVPQLAAEGAQYF
v_call: TRBV4-1; cdr3_aa: CASSQDGTGGGHYGYTF
v_call: TRBV18; cdr3_aa: CASSPTRGSYEQYF
v_call: TRBV6-6; cdr3_aa: CASSLPGQGVHNSPLHF
v_call: TRBV12-3/TRBV12-4; cdr3_aa: CASRLGGPKTQYF
v_call: TRBV2; cdr3_aa: CASTPLAGGLQETQYF
v_call: TRBV4-1; cdr3_aa: CASSHPERGRTSDTQYF
v_call: TRBV10-1; cdr3_aa: CASSESGAEPQHF
v_call: TRBV5-1; cdr3_aa: CASSSGITREKLFF
v_call: TRBV9; cdr3_aa: CASGDRSGINYGYTF
v_call: TRBV5-1; cdr3_aa: CASSLAGYGDGYTF
v_call: TRBV2; cdr3_aa: CASSESGQPQHF
v_call: TRBV6-5; cdr3_aa: CASSLQGETQYF
v_call: TRBV5-6; cdr3_aa: CASSFGQGENEQFF
v_call: TRBV9; cdr3_aa: CASSPQGTPRQTQYF
v_call: TRBV3-1/TRBV3-2; cdr3_aa: CASSQGTVPTDTQYF
v_call: TRBV5-6; cdr3_aa: CASMAGYTGELFF
v_call: TRBV28; cdr3_aa: CASSPPGEKLFF
v_call: TRBV11-2; cdr3_aa: CASSLEAADVNSPLHF
v_call: TRBV24-1; cdr3_aa: CATSSGYSTDTQYF
v_call: TRBV5-1; cdr3_aa: CASSLDSSNYGYTF
v_call: TRBV7-2; cdr3_aa: CASSSQGGLPYEQYF
v_call: TRBV2; cdr3_aa: CASSERGSSYEQYF
v_call: TRBV27; cdr3_aa: CASEVGYSYEQYF
v_call: TRBV5-1; cdr3_aa: CASSLRTGGRDTQYF
v_call: TRBV27; cdr3_aa: CASSSHRDRGSTYTEAFF
v_call: TRBV5-4; cdr3_aa: CASSRIRGGNNSPLHF
v_call: TRBV6-9; cdr3_aa: CASSYRDRGYEQYF
v_call: TRBV3-1/TRBV3-2; cdr3_aa: CASSQGFGTGVGNTIYF
v_call: TRBV7-2; cdr3_aa: CASSLGFYNSPLHF
v_call: TRBV7-2; cdr3_aa: CASSNPGGQGTEQYF
v_call: TRBV6-5; cdr3_aa: CASSSAVYNSPLHF
v_call: TRBV6-1; cdr3_aa: CASSDGRGEDEQYF
v_call: TRBV18; cdr3_aa: CASSPSISSYEQYF
v_call: TRBV7-8; cdr3_aa: CASTTGLRYEQYF